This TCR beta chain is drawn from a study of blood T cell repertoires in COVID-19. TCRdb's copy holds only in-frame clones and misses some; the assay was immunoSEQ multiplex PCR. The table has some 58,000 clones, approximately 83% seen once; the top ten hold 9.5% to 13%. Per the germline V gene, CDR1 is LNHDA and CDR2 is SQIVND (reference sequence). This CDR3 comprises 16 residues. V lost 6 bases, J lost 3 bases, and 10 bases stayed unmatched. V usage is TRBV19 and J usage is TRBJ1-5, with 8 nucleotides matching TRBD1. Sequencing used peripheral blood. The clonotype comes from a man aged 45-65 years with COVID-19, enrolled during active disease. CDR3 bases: TGTGCCAGTAGCCGCAGGGACAGGCCTTACAATCAGCCCCAGCATTTT. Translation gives CASSRRDRPYNQPQHF.